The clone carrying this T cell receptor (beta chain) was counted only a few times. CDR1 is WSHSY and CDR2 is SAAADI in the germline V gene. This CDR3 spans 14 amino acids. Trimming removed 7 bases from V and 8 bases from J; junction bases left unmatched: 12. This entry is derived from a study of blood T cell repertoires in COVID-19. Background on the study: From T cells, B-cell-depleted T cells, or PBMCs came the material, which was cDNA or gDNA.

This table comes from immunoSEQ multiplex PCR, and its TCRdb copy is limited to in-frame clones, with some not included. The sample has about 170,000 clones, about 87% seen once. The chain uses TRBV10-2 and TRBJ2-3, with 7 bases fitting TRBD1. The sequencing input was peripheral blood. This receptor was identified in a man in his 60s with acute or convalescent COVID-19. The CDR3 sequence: CASTTETGQGTQYF. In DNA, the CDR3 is TGCGCCAGCACCACCGAGACAGGGCAAGGTACGCAGTATTTT.